The present TCR beta chain was sequenced within a study of blood T cell repertoires in COVID-19 (dated by TCRdb to 2020 to 2022). About the full investigation: Samples from collaborators originated in the United States, Italy and Spain and spanned both the acute and convalescent phases of COVID-19. The prospective study material was composed of cDNA or gDNA derived from T cells, B-cell-depleted T cells, or PBMCs. The dataset comprised deeply sampled blood TCRbeta repertoires from subjects exposed to, actively infected with, or recovered from COVID-19. A freely available public database, intended as a resource for researchers studying the immune response to SARS-CoV-2, is where the repertoires were released. Samples came from the ongoing ImmuneRACE study (first 160 participants) plus 1,254 subjects from 6 global collaborators. Nearly every sample came with metadata listing a de-identified subject ID, COVID-19 status, age in years and sex. HLA class I and class II types, where available, came from metadata supplied by the sample provider rather than from assay-based typing.

General conclusions and limits of the study: Clinical and demographic metadata were provided uncurated, with the amount varying by source and participant.

The immunoSEQ Assay, a bias-controlled multiplex PCR, was used to amplify TCRbeta CDR3 regions from genomic DNA. In the paper's pipeline: The number of nucleated cells in each sample was estimated from the amplification of reference gene primers within the assay. To quantify the absolute abundance of each unique TCRbeta CDR3 rearrangement, sequence reads were collapsed and filtered. For each sample, productive Simpson clonality was calculated as the square root of Simpson's diversity index across productive rearrangements. TCRdb retrieved this table from immuneACCESS and kept in-frame rearrangements only. Not all clones are present; in checked studies, unresolved V genes account for under half, and no reason is known for the remainder. The V and J calls and clone size are taken from that table; D and trimming were inferred from the DNA. The sample table contains approximately 250,000 clones; only one count was recorded for approximately 90% of them. The ten largest clonotypes hold approximately 4% of the sample.

On this clone: Its binding antigen is unknown. There are no base qualities to consult, and no much larger clone falls within one base.

From a lookup of the germline V gene (reference sequence), CDR1 and CDR2 are SEHNR and FQNEAQ. Trimming takes 3 bases from V and 4 bases from J, and the germline ends sit 7 bases apart. Including cysteine and phenylalanine, the CDR3 has 13 amino acids. Here the CDR3 DNA is all that survives: 39 bases in frame from base 1. In the prospective study, participants were 18 to 89 years old, resided in 24 geographic areas of the United States, and were enrolled through a virtual design. Cohort assignment in the prospective study relied on participant-reported clinical history from a screening survey and a study questionnaire. In the prospective study, mobile phlebotomists collected whole blood, serum and a nasopharyngeal or oropharyngeal swab from each participant. Additional blood draws and questionnaires over an approximately 2-month period could optionally be provided by prospective study participants. Before DNA extraction, prospective study blood samples were shipped either frozen or at room temperature.

The sample consisted of PBMCs or T cells enriched from blood (not recorded which). The sequence derives from a woman aged 30 to 39 with acute COVID-19. In this chain, TRBV7-9 is recombined with TRBJ1-5; too little of a D gene remains to name it. Read as DNA, the sequence is TGTGCCAGCAGCTTCGGAGATAATCAGCCCCAGCATTTT. This translates into CASSFGDNQPQHF.